The clone carrying this T cell receptor (beta chain) was observed a few times. Its antigen is still unknown. The source of the sample is a study of Graves' ophthalmopathy and Graves' hyperthyroidism. Excluded: other autoimmune disease, uncontrolled infection, pregnancy or lactation. The authors used Ficoll-Paque density gradient centrifugation to separate PBMCs. The input was around 10 ml of fresh peripheral blood. Whole-study findings and limits: Most expanded thyroid clonotypes above 0.001 frequency also appeared in blood.

TCR beta CDR3 regions were amplified from RNA transcripts. HTBI-primed RT-PCR formed the first round, and a multiplex PCR formed the second. Using its own MiXCR run on the multiplex PCR reads, TCRdb lists one record per CDR3 protein. The table lists nearly 400,000 distinct CDR3 sequences, 15% to 20% of them singletons. Germline assignment: CDR1 MNHEY and CDR2 SVGAGI. V trimming: 4 bases; J trimming: 5 bases; junction bases outside the gene matches: 3. The CDR3 length is 13 residues. The sample consisted of peripheral blood. The V call is TRBV6-5, the J call TRBJ2-5; 8 positions agree with TRBD1. The receptor was derived from a woman aged 18-35 years with Graves' ophthalmopathy. DNA for the CDR3: TGTGCCAGCAGTTGGACAGGGAGCGAGACCCAGTACTTC. Translating it yields CASSWTGSETQYF.